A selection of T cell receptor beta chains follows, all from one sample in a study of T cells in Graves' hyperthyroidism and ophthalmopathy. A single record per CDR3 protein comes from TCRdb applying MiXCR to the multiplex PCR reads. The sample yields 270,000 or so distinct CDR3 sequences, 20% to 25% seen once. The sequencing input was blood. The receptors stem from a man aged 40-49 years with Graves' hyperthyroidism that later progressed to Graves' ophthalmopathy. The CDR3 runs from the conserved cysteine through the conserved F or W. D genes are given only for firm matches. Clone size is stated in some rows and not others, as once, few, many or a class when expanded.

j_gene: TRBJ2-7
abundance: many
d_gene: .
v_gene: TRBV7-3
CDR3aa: CASSLKGGAGVDWASATYEQYF
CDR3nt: TGTGCCAGCAGCTTAAAAGGGGGTGCTGGGGTCGACTGGGCTAGCGCGACCTACGAGCAGTACTTC

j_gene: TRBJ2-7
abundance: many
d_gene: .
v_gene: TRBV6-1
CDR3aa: CASTQGGGDEQYF
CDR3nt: TGTGCCAGCACCCAGGGGGGTGGGGACGAGCAGTACTTC

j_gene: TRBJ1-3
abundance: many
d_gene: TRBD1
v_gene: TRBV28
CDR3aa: CASSLTGGSGNTIYF
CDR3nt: TGTGCCAGCAGTCTTACAGGGGGCTCTGGAAACACCATATATTTT

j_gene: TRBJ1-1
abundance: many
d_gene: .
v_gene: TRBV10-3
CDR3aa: CAISRGGLQNTEAFF
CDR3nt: TGTGCCATCAGTCGAGGAGGGCTCCAGAACACTGAAGCTTTCTTT

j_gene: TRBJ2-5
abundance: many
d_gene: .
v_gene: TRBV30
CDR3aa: CAHSLQETQYF
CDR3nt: TGTGCCCATAGTCTTCAGGAGACCCAGTACTTC

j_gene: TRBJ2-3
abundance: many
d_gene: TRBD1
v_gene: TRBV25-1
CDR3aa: CASRGQGIRTDTQYF
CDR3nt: TGTGCCAGCAGGGGACAGGGTATTCGCACAGATACGCAGTATTTT

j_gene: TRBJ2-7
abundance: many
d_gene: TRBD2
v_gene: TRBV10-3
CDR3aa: CAISAGGRSAYNSYEQYF
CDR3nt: TGTGCCATCAGTGCGGGAGGACGATCTGCCTACAACTCCTACGAGCAGTACTTC

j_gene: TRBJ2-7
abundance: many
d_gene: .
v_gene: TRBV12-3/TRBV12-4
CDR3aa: CASSLQRGPYEQYF
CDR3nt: TGTGCCAGCAGTTTACAACGAGGCCCCTACGAGCAGTACTTC

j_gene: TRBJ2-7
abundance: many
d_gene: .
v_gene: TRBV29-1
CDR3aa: CSVRVAGSEQYF
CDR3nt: TGCAGCGTGCGGGTTGCAGGATCCGAGCAGTACTTC

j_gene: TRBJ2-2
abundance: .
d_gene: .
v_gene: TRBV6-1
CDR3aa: CASSGDTPSLGELFF
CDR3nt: TGTGCCAGCAGTGGGGACACCCCTTCTTTGGGGGAGCTGTTTTTT

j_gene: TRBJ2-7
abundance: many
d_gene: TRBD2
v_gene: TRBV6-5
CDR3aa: CAGRTSGSLDEQYF
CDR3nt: TGTGCCGGTAGGACTAGCGGGAGTCTCGACGAGCAGTACTTC

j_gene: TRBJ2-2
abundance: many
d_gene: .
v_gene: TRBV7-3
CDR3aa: CASSSRGDTGELFF
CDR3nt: TGTGCCAGCAGCTCCCGTGGAGACACCGGGGAGCTGTTTTTT

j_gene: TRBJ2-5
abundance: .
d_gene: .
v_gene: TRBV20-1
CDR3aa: CSAQRGIEETQYF
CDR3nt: TGCAGTGCCCAAAGGGGGATCGAAGAGACCCAGTACTTC

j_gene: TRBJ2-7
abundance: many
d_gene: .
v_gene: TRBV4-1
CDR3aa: CASSQDYEQYF
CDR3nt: TGCGCCAGCAGCCAAGACTACGAGCAGTACTTC

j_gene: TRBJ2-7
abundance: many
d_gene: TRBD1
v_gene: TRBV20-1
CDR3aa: CSASPPGQGDEQYF
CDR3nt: TGCAGTGCCAGCCCTCCGGGACAGGGGGACGAGCAGTACTTC

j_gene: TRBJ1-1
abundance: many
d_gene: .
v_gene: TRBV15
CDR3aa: CATSREQSLGDTEAFF
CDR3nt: TGTGCCACCAGCAGAGAACAGTCCCTTGGGGACACTGAAGCTTTCTTT

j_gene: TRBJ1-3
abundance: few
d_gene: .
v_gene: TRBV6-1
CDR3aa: CASKPGTNSGNTVYF
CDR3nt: TGTGCCAGCAAGCCAGGGACGAACTCTGGAAACACCGTATATTTT

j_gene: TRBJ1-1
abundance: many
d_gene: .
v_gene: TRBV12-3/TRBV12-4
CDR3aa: CASIPRGDHTEAFF
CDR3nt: TGTGCCAGCATCCCTCGCGGTGATCACACTGAAGCTTTCTTT

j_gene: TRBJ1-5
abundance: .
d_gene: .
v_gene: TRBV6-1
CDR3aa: CASSEVRWGNQPQHF
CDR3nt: TGTGCCAGCAGTGAAGTTCGTTGGGGTAATCAGCCCCAGCATTTT

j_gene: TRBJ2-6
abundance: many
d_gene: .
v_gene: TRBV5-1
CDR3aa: CASSLAGNSGANVLTF
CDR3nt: TGCGCCAGCAGCTTGGCCGGTAACTCTGGGGCCAACGTCCTGACTTTC

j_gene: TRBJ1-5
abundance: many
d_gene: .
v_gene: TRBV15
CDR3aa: CATSRDGGNQPQHF
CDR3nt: TGTGCCACCAGCAGAGATGGGGGAAATCAGCCCCAGCATTTT

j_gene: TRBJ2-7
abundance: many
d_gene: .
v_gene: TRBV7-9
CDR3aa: CASSFGRFSYEQYF
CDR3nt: TGTGCCAGCAGCTTTGGCAGGTTCTCCTACGAGCAGTACTTC

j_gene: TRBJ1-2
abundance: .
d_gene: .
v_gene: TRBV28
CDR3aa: CASSPPDGNYGYTF
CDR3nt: TGTGCCAGCAGTCCCCCCGACGGAAACTATGGCTACACCTTC

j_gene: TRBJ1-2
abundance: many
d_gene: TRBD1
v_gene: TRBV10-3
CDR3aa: CAITLDRGGLGYGYTF
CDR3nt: TGTGCCATCACCCTAGACAGGGGCGGTTTGGGCTATGGCTACACCTTC

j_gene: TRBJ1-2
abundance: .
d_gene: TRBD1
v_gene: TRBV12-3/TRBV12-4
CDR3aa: CASSPGTVDGYTF
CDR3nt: TGTGCCAGCAGTCCCGGGACAGTAGACGGCTACACCTTC